This T cell receptor beta chain is drawn from a study of shared clonotypes between healthy human individuals. Study-wide background: The study used three CD4 naive, three CD4 memory, two CD8 naive and one CD8 memory plate per donor. Study-level results: It was observed that roughly 5.1% of naive CD4 clonotypes were shared across a handful of donors. Memory subsets generally showed smaller estimated richness than naive subsets did.

Germline V gene data show CDR1 as LGHNA and CDR2 as YSLEER. Deletions cut 1 base from V and 7 bases from J, with 22 bases between. The CDR3 sequence is 17 residues long. Original methodology: Junction-only sequences without quality scores came from ImmunoSEQ, so filtering differed. Produced via immunoSEQ multiplex PCR; TCRdb's table is partial and in-frame only. That table furnishes V, J and clone size, whereas the DNA furnished D and trimming. The table lists roughly 2.2 million clones, just under 95% of them singletons. Turning to this clone: Its specificity is unknown.

This TCR was recovered from a man younger than 30 in good health. Some clones in this sample may be carry-over from other donors' samples. The V and J genes are TRBV4-3 and TRBJ1-1, with D perhaps TRBD1 (5 bases). Sequencing was carried out using naive CD4+ T cells from PBMCs. Subset: CD45RA+ positively selected. As DNA, the CDR3 is TGCGCCAGCAGCCAAGCCTATTTTGGGGCAGGAAGGGGTGAAGCTTTCTTT. This encodes CASSQAYFGAGRGEAFF.